This T cell receptor beta chain comes out of a study of T cell responses to AZD1222 COVID-19 vaccine. Study in general: Analyses pooled second doses at about 4 or about 12 weeks. Study conclusions and caveats: Regions 160-218 and 743-854 held dominance among vaccine-associated CD4 TCRs, which spanned spike. Donors were chiefly white British, with a greater number of females, and clonal diversity was perhaps underestimated.

Using immunoSEQ multiplex PCR, the repertoire was profiled, and TCRdb retains in-frame clones only, with some absent. Seen here are roughly 150,000 clones, about 91% observed once, and the top ten hold about 4.8%. The V segment lost 5 bases and the J segment 4 bases; nucleotides outside the gene matches: 2. The germline gives CDR1 MGHRA, CDR2 YSYEKL. This CDR3 contains 14 residues. As concerns this clone: Its antigen is unknown.

The material was peripheral blood, obtained on day 0 of AZD1222 vaccination. This receptor was identified in an adult in good health. The chain combines TRBV4-1 with TRBJ1-5, with 10 bases lining up with TRBD1. CDR3 residues: CASSRTGGNQPQHF. CDR3 sequence (DNA): TGCGCCAGCAGCAGGACAGGGGGGAATCAGCCCCAGCATTTT.